This T cell receptor beta chain was identified in a study of T cells and Merkel cell carcinoma outcomes. As for this clone: Its antigen is not identified.

Trimming cost V 3 bases and J 5 bases, with 13 bases left between them. This CDR3 spans 14 amino acids. Germline CDR1 and CDR2: SEHNR and FQNEAQ (reference sequence). Overall study findings and caveats: Reportedly, T-cell repertoire with density predicts Merkel cell carcinoma outcomes.

The data were produced by immunoSEQ multiplex PCR, yet TCRdb's version contains in-frame clones alone and is incomplete. This sample has about 1,900 clones, with 85% to 95% found just once. The TCR was taken from a human donor with Merkel cell carcinoma. The J gene is TRBJ1-2, the V gene TRBV7-9, with D unresolved. Source material: tumor tissue from Merkel cell carcinoma. The CDR3 DNA follows: TGTGCCAGCAGCTTCCCAGCAGCAACATATGGCTACACCTTC. Its protein is CASSFPAATYGYTF.